The clone carrying this TCR beta chain was seen repeatedly, ten times or more. No antigen is known for it. The entry originates in a study of T-cell reconstitution after alpha-beta-depleted transplantation in children. Unique molecular identifiers tagged the TCRbeta library. TCRdb re-called the PCR reads with MiXCR, one entry per CDR3 protein. The table has around 190,000 distinct CDR3 sequences, roughly 7.1% seen once. CDR3 length equals 14 residues. Germline CDR1 reads ENHRY; CDR2 reads SYGVKD. Between the trimmed V and J ends, which lost 5 bases and 10 bases, there was a span of 15 bases. Study-level results: At one year after transplant, newly produced T cells mostly accounted for T-cell counts and diversity. Alpha-beta T cells about two months after transplant reportedly derived from several hundred expanded graft clones. The high TCRbeta diversity at day 60 in some patients came from surviving recipient T cells and thymic progenitors.

Sequences were derived from PBMCs, sampled before TCRalphabeta/CD19-depleted stem cell transplant. The chain carries TRBV10-3 and TRBJ1-6; D is possibly TRBD1 (5 bases). This receptor was taken from a boy under 10 years old with acute lymphoblastic leukemia, due to receive a stem cell transplant. The CDR3 here is CAISIREVRSPLHF. DNA for the CDR3: TGTGCCATCAGTATCAGGGAAGTAAGATCACCCCTCCACTTT.